This record concerns one T cell receptor beta chain sequence. Its antigen has not been determined. Per-nucleotide qualities are absent, and no much larger clonotype sits a single base away. Measured from the cysteine to the phenylalanine, the CDR3 is 12 residues long. The only DNA kept is the CDR3, 36 bases in frame from the first base. CDR1 and CDR2 (SQVTM, ANQGSEA) derive from the germline V gene. At the junction V is shortened by 6 bases and J by 6 bases, with 12 bases in between. Using Nuclei Lysis Solution, genomic DNA was extracted from unfractionated peripheral blood mononuclear cells that were either fresh or cryopreserved. The entry originates in a study of T cell clonotyping in hematopoietic cell transplantation (dated by TCRdb to the early 2020s). Regarding the complete study: Recipient blood was collected about 28 days before transplant and at days 30, 100 and 180 after transplant. A total of 110 to 150 blood samples were collected in the study from roughly 33 consecutive transplant recipients and their related donors. Patients were recruited between 2015 and January 2017 and followed until late 2020 or death. Study-wide findings and limitations: A decrease in recipient TCR diversity was observed after transplant, and a progressive increase in pathologically expanded clonotypes was seen from day 30 to day 180. Inverse Simpson Index values from donors and from recipients before transplant predicted broader TCR repertoire diversity after transplant. The sample size was limited and the cells went unsorted, which meant the CD4 and CD8 repertoire contributions could not be told apart. Just a small fraction of recipient repertoires overlapped with donor repertoires, and more than 97% appeared de novo at the given depth.

The immunoSEQ assay, a bias-controlled multiplex PCR with V- and J-specific primers, was used to amplify TCR beta CDR3 regions from genomic DNA. A second PCR step added a proprietary barcode and Illumina adapter sequences to the CDR3 amplicons. CDR3 libraries were sequenced on an Illumina MiSeq instrument. The authors' pipeline ran thus. Export and quality control were handled in immunoSEQ Analyzer 3.0, while downstream analyses relied on R Bioconductor and Immunarch. Only productive rearrangements in the normalized downsampled data set went into calculating the repertoire metrics. In the normalized cohort, clonotypes with more than 5 templates were defined as pathologically expanded. The Inverse Simpson Index was used to measure repertoire diversity. The non-normalized data set was used for CMV-specificity analyses so that all clonotypes could be captured. Entries here come from immuneACCESS through TCRdb and include only in-frame sequences with V and J called. Some clones fail to appear in such tables; in the studies checked, an unresolved V gene covers under half of the shortfall, and the cause of the remainder is unknown. That table furnishes V, J and clone size, whereas the DNA furnished D and trimming. The sample table holds 11,000 to 15,000 clones, of which about 60% were seen once. Of the sample, around 9.3% is held by the ten largest clones.

This TCR came from a human donor who either received an allogeneic hematopoietic cell transplant for a myeloid malignancy or was a related donor (not recorded which). Some clones in this sample may be carry-over from other donors' samples. Input material: PBMCs. The chain uses TRBV29-1 and TRBJ2-1; the D region possibly corresponds to TRBD1 (5 bases align). In nucleotides, the sequence is TGCAGCGTCCCGGACATTACCAATGAGCAGTTCTTC. The translation is CSVPDITNEQFF.